This record looks at one T cell receptor (beta chain) sequence and its context. This clone was counted ten times or more. Its target antigen remains unknown. No per-base quality is available; no much larger clone lies one base away. Other DNA sequences from this sample encode an identical CDR3 as well. The donors were healthy, HIV-negative adults with no recently reported acute infections or vaccinations. Every donor was a Caucasian adult residing in Nashville, Tennessee, USA. For unsorted samples, tens of millions of PBMCs were counted, and genomic DNA was extracted using the QIAamp DNA Blood Mini kit. After blood collection by leukapheresis, PBMCs were isolated using Ficoll-Histopaque density gradient centrifugation and then cryopreserved in the vapor phase of liquid nitrogen. Taken from cysteine to phenylalanine, the CDR3 has 11 residues. Only the CDR3 region is kept as DNA, spanning 33 bases read in frame from base 1. Via the germline V gene, CDR1 is MDHEN and CDR2 SYDVKM. V sheds 7 bases and J sheds 7 bases, leaving 10 bases between their ends.

Using the deep immunoSEQ assay, multiplex PCR amplified TCR CDR3 regions from genomic DNA. Genomic DNA extracted from each cell subset was distributed evenly over all wells of several immunoSEQ 96-well plates, and each plate served as one replicate. For unsorted PBMC, about 270 ng of genomic DNA, equivalent to around 30,000 T cell genomes, went into each replicate PCR. Genomic DNA from unsorted PBMC was sequenced over ten immunoSEQ deep assay plates. Purified libraries were measured with a Qubit 3.0 fluorometer, size-checked on a Bioanalyzer 2100, and measured again with the KAPA Library Quantification kit. Every immunoSEQ 96-well plate was sequenced on a dedicated single-read 150-cycle Illumina NextSeq 550 flow cell. The source study handled its data this way. The immunoSEQ output contained only junctional sequences without quality scores, so filtering could not match that applied to full-length reads. Sequences were annotated with PyIR, a Python wrapper for IgBLAST v1.9, using IMGT germline references to assign V/J genes and CDR3. Reads were removed for weak V/J assignments (E-value above 1e-6), missing CDR3, stop codons, out-of-frame junctions, or ambiguous translated residues. V3J clonotypes were defined by identical inferred V gene, J gene, and CDR3 amino acid sequence. To compute the percentage overlap between repertoires, the number of shared unique clonotypes was divided by the size of the smaller repertoire. RTK rarefaction, the Chao1 estimator, and Recon v2.1 estimates of unobserved clonotypes were used to assess repertoire richness. TCRdb carries this immuneACCESS record with in-frame sequences only. Its versions omit some clonotypes, under half of them owing to an unresolved V gene in the studies checked, with the rest unexplained. The V and J calls and clone size come from that table; D and trimming were worked out from the DNA. Present in this sample are approximately 500,000 clones, roughly 80% of which were seen just once. The biggest ten clones account for more than 9.5% of the sample.

The data belong to a study of shared clonotypes between healthy human individuals (dated by TCRdb to between 2020 and 2021). As for the study more broadly: A couple of women and a few men aged 18 to 49 years were included in the cohort. Between about 0.9 and 10 billion PBMCs per donor were obtained by leukapheresis. Different laboratories and diverse techniques were used to prepare libraries and sequence TCR repertoires, to increase sequencing depth and limit assay-specific biases. To estimate repertoire size and how much clonotype sharing occurs between individuals, the study deeply sequenced the blood TCR repertoires of five healthy adults. Results the study describes overall, beyond this receptor: Sampling was restricted to blood, and TCR repertoires in tissues likely differ from the TCR repertoires found in blood. Pairwise subsampling indicated that sequencing depth was expected to affect the degree of clonotype sharing among donors. Because the study included only a small number of donors, the genetic and exposure-history diversity represented was limited.

The clonotype comes from a woman between 40 and 55 years old in good health. Some clones in this sample may be carry-over from other donors' samples. Sequenced input: PBMCs. The sequence joins TRBV28 to TRBJ1-1; D gene: possibly TRBD1, on 6 matching bases. The base sequence is TGTGCCAGCACCGGGGGCTTTGAAGCTTTCTTT. It encodes CASTGGFEAFF.